This T cell receptor beta chain was documented in a study of blood T cell repertoires in COVID-19. About the study: T cells, B-cell-depleted T cells, or PBMCs provided the cDNA or gDNA that served as material.

Per germline, CDR1 SQVTM and CDR2 ANQGSEA. The V end was cut by 8 bases, the J end by 4 bases, with 11 bases between. The length of the CDR3 is 11 residues. Under the authors' procedure: Reference gene primer amplification in the assay estimated nucleated cell counts. TCRdb's table, derived via immunoSEQ multiplex PCR, lists solely in-frame clones and lacks some. V and J calls and clone size come straight from that table; D and trimming were deduced from the DNA. Of around 140,000 clones listed, approximately 86% were seen once; the top ten hold 1.5% to 2%. The chain has TRBV29-1 and TRBJ1-1; D is undetermined. Sequenced input: peripheral blood. This sequence originates from a man between 70 and 80 years old with acute or convalescent COVID-19. The CDR3 bases are TGCAGCTTCTTTAGAGGCACTGAAGCTTTCTTT. It is translated as CSFFRGTEAFF.